The rows below give T cell receptor beta chains drawn from one sample of a study of Graves' ophthalmopathy and Graves' hyperthyroidism. TCRdb re-called the multiplex PCR reads with MiXCR, one entry per CDR3 protein. The table has about 1.1 million distinct CDR3 sequences, about 40% seen once. The specimen sequenced was peripheral blood or thyroid tissue (not recorded which). These receptors were collected from an adult man with Graves' hyperthyroidism. CDR3s include the opening cysteine and the closing phenylalanine or tryptophan. The order of the fields is J gene, clone size, D gene, V gene, CDR3 protein, CDR3 DNA. D genes are given only for firm matches. Only some rows state a clone size, as once, few, many or a class for expanded clones.

j_gene: TRBJ2-7
abundance: many
d_gene: .
v_gene: TRBV20-1
CDR3aa: CSARDRLWVGEQYF
CDR3nt: TGCAGTGCTAGAGATAGGTTATGGGTAGGCGAGCAGTACTTC

j_gene: TRBJ1-2
abundance: .
d_gene: .
v_gene: TRBV12-3/TRBV12-4
CDR3aa: CASSSGSAGNTF
CDR3nt: TGTGCCAGCAGTTCTGGATCGGCTGGAAACACCTTC

j_gene: TRBJ2-6
abundance: .
d_gene: TRBD1
v_gene: TRBV11-3
CDR3aa: CASSRGQGIAGANVLTF
CDR3nt: TGTGCCAGCAGCCGTGGACAGGGGATCGCTGGGGCCAACGTCCTGACTTTC

j_gene: TRBJ2-7
abundance: many
d_gene: .
v_gene: TRBV7-9
CDR3aa: CASSSPPGHSGTYEQYF
CDR3nt: TGTGCCAGCAGCTCACCTCCGGGACACTCCGGTACCTACGAGCAGTACTTC

j_gene: TRBJ2-7
abundance: .
d_gene: TRBD1
v_gene: TRBV7-2
CDR3aa: CASSYRGQGREQYF
CDR3nt: TGTGCCAGCAGCTACAGGGGACAGGGACGTGAGCAGTACTTC

j_gene: TRBJ2-6
abundance: few
d_gene: .
v_gene: TRBV30
CDR3aa: CAWSIGGGGANVLTF
CDR3nt: TGTGCCTGGAGTATAGGGGGTGGTGGGGCCAACGTCCTGACTTTC

j_gene: TRBJ1-5
abundance: few
d_gene: .
v_gene: TRBV20-1
CDR3aa: CSAILAQHF
CDR3nt: TGCAGTGCTATTTTAGCCCAGCATTTT

j_gene: TRBJ1-1
abundance: .
d_gene: .
v_gene: TRBV4-2
CDR3aa: CASSQPGHENTEAFF
CDR3nt: TGTGCCAGCAGCCAACCAGGACACGAGAACACTGAAGCTTTCTTT

j_gene: TRBJ2-5
abundance: .
d_gene: TRBD2
v_gene: TRBV7-9
CDR3aa: CASSPSGSTVGETQNF
CDR3nt: TGTGCCAGCAGCCCTAGCGGGAGTACCGTCGGAGAGACCCAGAACTTC

j_gene: TRBJ1-2
abundance: .
d_gene: TRBD1
v_gene: TRBV20-1
CDR3aa: CSASHLGDSLYGYTF
CDR3nt: TGCAGTGCTAGTCACCTAGGGGACAGTCTTTATGGCTACACCTTC

j_gene: TRBJ1-2
abundance: many
d_gene: TRBD1
v_gene: TRBV24-1
CDR3aa: CATSDYRGYGYTF
CDR3nt: TGTGCCACCAGTGATTACAGGGGTTATGGCTACACCTTC

j_gene: TRBJ1-4
abundance: .
d_gene: .
v_gene: TRBV12-3/TRBV12-4
CDR3aa: CASSLGDFNEKLFF
CDR3nt: TGTGCCAGCAGTTTAGGCGACTTTAATGAAAAACTGTTTTTT

j_gene: TRBJ1-1
abundance: .
d_gene: .
v_gene: TRBV29-1
CDR3aa: CSQGRTNTEAFF
CDR3nt: TGCAGCCAAGGCAGGACGAACACTGAAGCTTTCTTT

j_gene: TRBJ2-5
abundance: .
d_gene: TRBD1
v_gene: TRBV29-1
CDR3aa: CSVDRQGNVQETQYF
CDR3nt: TGCAGCGTAGACCGACAGGGCAATGTTCAAGAGACCCAGTACTTC

j_gene: TRBJ1-1
abundance: few
d_gene: TRBD1
v_gene: TRBV18
CDR3aa: CASSPGRGLGNTEAFF
CDR3nt: TGTGCCAGCTCACCAGGGAGGGGGCTCGGGAACACTGAAGCTTTCTTT

j_gene: TRBJ1-3
abundance: many
d_gene: TRBD1
v_gene: TRBV20-1
CDR3aa: CSARTGGFSGNTIYF
CDR3nt: TGCAGTGCTAGGACAGGGGGCTTCTCTGGAAACACCATATATTTT

j_gene: TRBJ2-7
abundance: .
d_gene: TRBD1
v_gene: TRBV12-3/TRBV12-4
CDR3aa: CASSLGDRGYYEQYF
CDR3nt: TGTGCCAGCAGTTTAGGGGACAGGGGGTACTACGAGCAGTACTTC

j_gene: TRBJ2-7
abundance: .
d_gene: .
v_gene: TRBV7-8
CDR3aa: CASIGRDEQYF
CDR3nt: TGTGCCAGCATCGGACGGGACGAGCAGTACTTC

j_gene: TRBJ2-7
abundance: .
d_gene: TRBD2
v_gene: TRBV30
CDR3aa: CAWRPPGGEQYF
CDR3nt: TGTGCCTGGAGACCTCCGGGGGGCGAGCAGTACTTC

j_gene: TRBJ2-5
abundance: many
d_gene: .
v_gene: TRBV2
CDR3aa: CASSDSETQYF
CDR3nt: TGTGCCAGCAGTGATTCGGAGACCCAGTACTTC

j_gene: TRBJ2-7
abundance: .
d_gene: TRBD2
v_gene: TRBV7-8
CDR3aa: CASSLYHAGGPYEQYF
CDR3nt: TGTGCCAGCAGTTTATACCATGCGGGAGGGCCGTACGAGCAGTACTTC

j_gene: TRBJ1-1
abundance: .
d_gene: .
v_gene: TRBV29-1
CDR3aa: CSADLSGTFSGAFF
CDR3nt: TGCAGCGCCGACCTGTCCGGGACATTTTCGGGAGCTTTTTTT

j_gene: TRBJ1-1
abundance: few
d_gene: .
v_gene: TRBV6-5
CDR3aa: CASGQNTEAFF
CDR3nt: TGTGCCAGCGGGCAAAACACTGAAGCTTTCTTT

j_gene: TRBJ2-7
abundance: .
d_gene: .
v_gene: TRBV4-3
CDR3aa: CASSQGVGVGEQYF
CDR3nt: TGCGCCAGCAGCCAAGGTGTGGGGGTGGGGGAGCAGTACTTC

j_gene: TRBJ1-2
abundance: few
d_gene: .
v_gene: TRBV5-1
CDR3aa: CASSFLTGPSSNYGYTF
CDR3nt: TGCGCCAGCAGCTTCCTAACAGGGCCCTCTTCGAACTATGGCTACACCTTC

j_gene: TRBJ1-1
abundance: few
d_gene: .
v_gene: TRBV18
CDR3aa: CASSDNRNTEAFF
CDR3nt: TGTGCCAGCTCAGATAACAGAAACACTGAAGCTTTCTTT

j_gene: TRBJ1-2
abundance: .
d_gene: TRBD1
v_gene: TRBV7-6
CDR3aa: CASSLRQGSGGYTF
CDR3nt: TGTGCCAGCAGCCTACGACAGGGATCGGGAGGCTACACCTTC

j_gene: TRBJ1-2
abundance: .
d_gene: .
v_gene: TRBV4-3
CDR3aa: CASSQDMSAYGYTF
CDR3nt: TGCGCCAGCAGCCAAGATATGTCAGCCTATGGCTACACCTTC

j_gene: TRBJ1-4
abundance: .
d_gene: TRBD1
v_gene: TRBV29-1
CDR3aa: CSVRDRGASEKLFF
CDR3nt: TGCAGCGTGCGGGACAGGGGGGCGAGTGAAAAACTGTTTTTT

j_gene: TRBJ1-6
abundance: .
d_gene: .
v_gene: TRBV25-1
CDR3aa: CASSDRVLLGSPLHF
CDR3nt: TGTGCCAGCAGTGACAGGGTGTTACTAGGTTCACCCCTCCACTTT

j_gene: TRBJ1-1
abundance: .
d_gene: .
v_gene: TRBV20-1
CDR3aa: CSAPKSGGQGEAFF
CDR3nt: TGCAGTGCTCCGAAAAGCGGGGGGCAGGGTGAAGCTTTCTTT

j_gene: TRBJ2-7
abundance: few
d_gene: .
v_gene: TRBV7-2
CDR3aa: CASSSGTGTGGRAPSSYEQYF
CDR3nt: TGTGCCAGCAGCTCAGGGACGGGGACAGGCGGGAGGGCACCAAGCTCCTACGAGCAGTACTTC

j_gene: TRBJ2-3
abundance: .
d_gene: TRBD2
v_gene: TRBV12-3/TRBV12-4
CDR3aa: CASRGLVTDTQYF
CDR3nt: TGTGCCAGCAGGGGACTAGTCACAGATACGCAGTATTTT

j_gene: TRBJ1-1
abundance: few
d_gene: .
v_gene: TRBV15
CDR3aa: CATSSDSTNTEAFF
CDR3nt: TGTGCCACCAGTAGCGACAGTACGAACACTGAAGCTTTCTTT

j_gene: TRBJ1-5
abundance: many
d_gene: .
v_gene: TRBV29-1
CDR3aa: CSVGEGTQNQPQHF
CDR3nt: TGCAGCGTTGGGGAGGGGACACAGAATCAGCCCCAGCATTTT

j_gene: TRBJ2-7
abundance: many
d_gene: .
v_gene: TRBV25-1
CDR3aa: CASSVETPAAYEQYF
CDR3nt: TGTGCCAGCAGTGTGGAGACACCAGCAGCCTACGAGCAGTACTTC

j_gene: TRBJ2-7
abundance: .
d_gene: .
v_gene: TRBV7-2
CDR3aa: CASSLGGGFTYEQYF
CDR3nt: TGTGCCAGCAGCTTAGGAGGGGGATTTACCTACGAGCAGTACTTC

j_gene: TRBJ2-7
abundance: many
d_gene: .
v_gene: TRBV7-6
CDR3aa: CASSSGVEQYF
CDR3nt: TGTGCCAGCAGCTCGGGTGTCGAGCAGTACTTC

j_gene: TRBJ1-2
abundance: many
d_gene: .
v_gene: TRBV25-1
CDR3aa: CASSEYGFDGYTF
CDR3nt: TGTGCCAGCAGTGAATATGGCTTTGATGGCTACACCTTC

j_gene: TRBJ1-4
abundance: .
d_gene: .
v_gene: TRBV12-3/TRBV12-4
CDR3aa: CASSQGGFANEKLFF
CDR3nt: TGTGCCAGCAGCCAAGGAGGGTTCGCTAATGAAAAACTGTTTTTT

j_gene: TRBJ2-7
abundance: many
d_gene: .
v_gene: TRBV12-3/TRBV12-4
CDR3aa: CASSRYTDGYEQYF
CDR3nt: TGTGCCAGCAGTCGATACACCGATGGCTACGAGCAGTACTTC

j_gene: TRBJ2-5
abundance: many
d_gene: TRBD2
v_gene: TRBV20-1
CDR3aa: CSGTSGNPYQETQYF
CDR3nt: TGCAGTGGGACTAGCGGGAACCCGTACCAAGAGACCCAGTACTTC

j_gene: TRBJ1-6
abundance: many
d_gene: TRBD1
v_gene: TRBV7-3
CDR3aa: CASSPGQGTSPLHF
CDR3nt: TGTGCCAGCAGCCCGGGACAGGGGACGTCACCCCTCCACTTT

j_gene: TRBJ1-3
abundance: .
d_gene: .
v_gene: TRBV5-1
CDR3aa: CASRGAASGNTIYF
CDR3nt: TGCGCCAGTCGAGGGGCCGCCTCTGGAAACACCATATATTTT

j_gene: TRBJ2-7
abundance: .
d_gene: .
v_gene: TRBV4-2
CDR3aa: CASSQDRAVIRGQYF
CDR3nt: TGTGCCAGCAGCCAAGACAGAGCGGTAATACGAGGGCAGTACTTC

j_gene: TRBJ1-4
abundance: .
d_gene: .
v_gene: TRBV2
CDR3aa: CASSPGPAPNEKLFF
CDR3nt: TGTGCCAGCAGCCCAGGGCCCGCGCCTAATGAAAAACTGTTTTTT

j_gene: TRBJ1-1
abundance: few
d_gene: .
v_gene: TRBV12-3/TRBV12-4
CDR3aa: CASSPRAGDSDTEAFF
CDR3nt: TGTGCCAGCAGTCCCAGAGCGGGGGATTCAGACACTGAAGCTTTCTTT

j_gene: TRBJ2-7
abundance: many
d_gene: TRBD1
v_gene: TRBV6-5
CDR3aa: CASSYSRGRGQSRGEQYF
CDR3nt: TGTGCCAGCAGTTACTCCCGGGGCAGGGGGCAATCCCGCGGCGAGCAGTACTTC

j_gene: TRBJ1-5
abundance: many
d_gene: .
v_gene: TRBV20-1
CDR3aa: CSASPRAWGSSNQPQHF
CDR3nt: TGCAGTGCATCCCCCCGGGCCTGGGGTTCTAGCAATCAGCCCCAGCATTTT

j_gene: TRBJ2-5
abundance: .
d_gene: .
v_gene: TRBV7-9
CDR3aa: CASTPARQQGGHETQYF
CDR3nt: TGTGCCAGCACCCCCGCGAGGCAGCAGGGGGGCCATGAGACCCAGTACTTC